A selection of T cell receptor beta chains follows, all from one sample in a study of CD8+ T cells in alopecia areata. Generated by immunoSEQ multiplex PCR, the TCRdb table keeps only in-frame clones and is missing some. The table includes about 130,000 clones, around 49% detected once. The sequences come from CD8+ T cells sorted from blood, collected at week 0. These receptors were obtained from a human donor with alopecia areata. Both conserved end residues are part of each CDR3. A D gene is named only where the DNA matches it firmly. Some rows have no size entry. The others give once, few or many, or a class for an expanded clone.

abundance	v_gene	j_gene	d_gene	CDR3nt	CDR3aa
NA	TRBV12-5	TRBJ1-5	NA	TGTGCTAGTGGTTTAGGGCGCGGGCAGCCCCAGCATTTT	CASGLGRGQPQHF
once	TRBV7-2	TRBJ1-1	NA	TGTGCCAGCAGCTTAGACCAGGGAGCTGAAGCTTTCTTT	CASSLDQGAEAFF
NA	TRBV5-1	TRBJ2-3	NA	TGCGCCAGCAGCTTTGGGACCTCAGAAGCAGATACGCAGTATTTT	CASSFGTSEADTQYF
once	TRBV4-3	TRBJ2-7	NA	TGCGCCAGCAGCCAAGATGATGGGGAGGGGGCCTACGAGCAGTACTTC	CASSQDDGEGAYEQYF
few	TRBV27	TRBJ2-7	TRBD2	TGTGCCAGCAGGCTAGCGGTGGACTACGAGCAGTACTTC	CASRLAVDYEQYF
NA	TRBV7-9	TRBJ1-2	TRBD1	TGTGCCAGCAGCTTAGCGGTCGGGTGGACAGGGGATGGCTACACCTTC	CASSLAVGWTGDGYTF
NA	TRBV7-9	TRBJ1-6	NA	TGTGCCAGCAGCTTTAACTTAGGTTCACCCCTCCACTTT	CASSFNLGSPLHF
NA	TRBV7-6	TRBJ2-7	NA	TGTGCCAGCAGCGCCTCAAGGGCAGGCGAGCAGTACTTC	CASSASRAGEQYF
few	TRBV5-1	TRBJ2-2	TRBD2	TGCGCCAGCAAGATCAGCGGGGGCGTAGGGACCGGGGAGCTGTTTTTT	CASKISGGVGTGELFF
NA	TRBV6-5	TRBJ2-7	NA	TGTGCCAGCAGTTCGACAGGATACGAGCAGTACTTC	CASSSTGYEQYF
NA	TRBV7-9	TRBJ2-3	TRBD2	TGTGCCAGCAGCTCCCTAGCGGGCCTCCAGGATACGCAGTATTTT	CASSSLAGLQDTQYF
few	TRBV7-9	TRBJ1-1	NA	TGTGCCAGCGAGCAGATGGGCTTTGGTCTTCTCGACACTGAAGCTTTCTTT	CASEQMGFGLLDTEAFF
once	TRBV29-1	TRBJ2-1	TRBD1	TGCAGCATCCTAAGCGAGGGGGCCGGAAATGAGCAGTTCTTC	CSILSEGAGNEQFF
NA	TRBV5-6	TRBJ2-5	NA	TGTGCCAGCAGCTTAGCAACAGGGCAAGAGACCCAGTACTTC	CASSLATGQETQYF
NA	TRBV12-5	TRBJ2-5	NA	TGTGCTAGTGGTTGGAACATGGAAGAGACCCAGTACTTC	CASGWNMEETQYF
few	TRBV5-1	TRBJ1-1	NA	TGCGCCAGCAGCCCCAAGGGGCGCACTGAAGCTTTCTTT	CASSPKGRTEAFF
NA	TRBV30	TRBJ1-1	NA	TGTGCCTGGAGTCAGGGAGGGGCTGAAGCTTTCTTT	CAWSQGGAEAFF
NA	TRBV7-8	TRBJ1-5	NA	TGTGCCAGCAGCCTTACGCCCGGCCAGCCCCAGCATTTT	CASSLTPGQPQHF
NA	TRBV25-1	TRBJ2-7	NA	TGTGCCAGCAGTGACGGATCCTACGAGCAGTACTTC	CASSDGSYEQYF
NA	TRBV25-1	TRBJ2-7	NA	TGTGCCAGCAGTGAAGGCTACGAGCAGTACTTC	CASSEGYEQYF
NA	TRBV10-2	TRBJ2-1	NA	TGCGCCAGCAGTGGTCAGGTGAATGAGCAGTTCTTC	CASSGQVNEQFF
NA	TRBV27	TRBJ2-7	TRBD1	TGTGCCAGCAGGCCAGGGGGAAGCTACGAGCAGTACTTC	CASRPGGSYEQYF
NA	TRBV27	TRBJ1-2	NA	TGTGCCAGCAGTTTATGGTCCGGGGGCCAGGATGGCTACACCTTC	CASSLWSGGQDGYTF
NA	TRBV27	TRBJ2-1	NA	TGTGCCAGCAGCTGGGGGTCGGGATACAATGAGCAGTTCTTC	CASSWGSGYNEQFF
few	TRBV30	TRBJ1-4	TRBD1	TGTGCCCTCTCCGGGACAGGGTCGGGAAAACTGTTTTTT	CALSGTGSGKLFF
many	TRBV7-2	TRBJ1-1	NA	TGTGCCAGCAGCTTAGATTTAGGTGCTGAAGCTTTCTTT	CASSLDLGAEAFF
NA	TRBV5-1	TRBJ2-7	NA	TGCGCCAGCAGCTGGGGGCCAACCTACGAGCAGTACTTC	CASSWGPTYEQYF
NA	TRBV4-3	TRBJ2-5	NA	TGCGCCAGCAGCCAACTCGCTTCTGCCGAGACCCAGTACTTC	CASSQLASAETQYF
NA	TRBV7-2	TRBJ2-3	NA	TGTGCCTCACACCTGGGAAGGTTTTGGGATACGCAGTATTTT	CASHLGRFWDTQYF
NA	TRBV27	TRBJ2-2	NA	TGTGCCAGCATGGATTCGGCAGGGGCGGCCGGGGAGCTGTTTTTT	CASMDSAGAAGELFF
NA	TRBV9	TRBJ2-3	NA	TGTGCCAGCAGCGTCATGGGGACCACAGATACGCAGTATTTT	CASSVMGTTDTQYF
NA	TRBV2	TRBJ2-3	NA	TGTGCCAGCAGTGAGGGGCCGGGAGATACGCAGTATTTT	CASSEGPGDTQYF
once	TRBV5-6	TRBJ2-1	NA	TGTGCCAGCAGCTTGGCCGGGGTCTCCTACAATGAGCAGTTCTTC	CASSLAGVSYNEQFF
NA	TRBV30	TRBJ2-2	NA	TGTGCCTGGAGTGGATCGGTGGACACCGGGGAGCTGTTTTTT	CAWSGSVDTGELFF
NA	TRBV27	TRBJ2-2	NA	TGTGCCAGCAGTTTATGGGCCGGGGAGCTGTTTTTT	CASSLWAGELFF
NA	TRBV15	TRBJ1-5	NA	TGTGCCACCAGCAGAGACGGTACCAATCAGCCCCAGCATTTT	CATSRDGTNQPQHF
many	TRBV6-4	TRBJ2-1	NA	TGTGCCAGCAGTGACTCGGACAACAATGAGCAGTTCTTC	CASSDSDNNEQFF
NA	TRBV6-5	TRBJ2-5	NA	TGTGCCAGCAGTTATAATCTCGAGACCCAGTACTTC	CASSYNLETQYF
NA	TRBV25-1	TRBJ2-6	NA	TGTGCCAGCAGTGGGATTACTCGCCCCGGGGCCAACGTCCTGACTTTC	CASSGITRPGANVLTF
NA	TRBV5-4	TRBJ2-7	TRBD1	TGTGCCAGCAGCAATCGACAGGGATCCTACGAGCAGTACTTC	CASSNRQGSYEQYF
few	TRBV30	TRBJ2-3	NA	TGTGCCTGGAGTGATACAGGGTCCCCAGATACGCAGTATTTT	CAWSDTGSPDTQYF
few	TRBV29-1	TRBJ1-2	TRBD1	TGCAGCGTTACACCGACAGGGGAAGGGGACTATGGCTACACCTTC	CSVTPTGEGDYGYTF
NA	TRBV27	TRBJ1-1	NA	TGTGCCAGCAGTCTCCAGGGGAGCACTGAAGCTTTCTTT	CASSLQGSTEAFF
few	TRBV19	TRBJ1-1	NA	TGTGCCAGTAGTATCTACCCACAGGGACCAGGCACTGAAGCTTTCTTT	CASSIYPQGPGTEAFF
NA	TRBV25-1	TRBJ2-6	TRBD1	TGTGCCAGCAGTGAAGGGACAGGGGGCCTCGGTGGGGCCAACGTCCTGACTTTC	CASSEGTGGLGGANVLTF
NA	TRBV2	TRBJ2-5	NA	TGTGCCAGCAGTGACAGTTTCCAAGAGACCCAGTACTTC	CASSDSFQETQYF
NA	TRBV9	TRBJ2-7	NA	TGTGCCAGCAGCGTAGCCGGACGGCACTACGAGCAGTACTTC	CASSVAGRHYEQYF
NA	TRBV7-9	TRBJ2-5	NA	TGTGCCAGCAGCTCGGCGGGGGCCAGAGAGACCCAGTACTTC	CASSSAGARETQYF
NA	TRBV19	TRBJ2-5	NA	TGTGCCAGTAGTCTTCTGGCGGATCAAGAGACCCAGTACTTC	CASSLLADQETQYF
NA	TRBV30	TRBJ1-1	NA	TGTGCCTGGAGTTGGGGAGGGAACACTGAAGCTTTCTTT	CAWSWGGNTEAFF
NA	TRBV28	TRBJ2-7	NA	TGTGCCAGCAGCTCCTCCCGGGAGACGGGGCACGAGCAGTACTTC	CASSSSRETGHEQYF
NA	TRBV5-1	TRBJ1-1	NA	TGCGCCAGCAGCTTGGATCTGGATACGAACACTGAAGCTTTCTTT	CASSLDLDTNTEAFF
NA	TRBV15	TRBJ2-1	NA	TGTGCCACCAGCACACACTCCTACAATGAGCAGTTCTTC	CATSTHSYNEQFF